This entry describes one TCR beta chain. Method: immunoSEQ multiplex PCR; TCRdb's copy keeps in-frame clones and lacks some. This repertoire shows 10,000 to 15,000 clones, nearly 80% found once; its top ten account for over 25%. CDR3 length: 17 residues. In germline, CDR1 is SGHAT, CDR2 FQDESV (reference sequence). The germline V and J ends were trimmed by 2 bases and 2 bases, with 19 bases remaining between them. The data were obtained in a study of OX40 agonist ivuxolimab in advanced cancers. Material: CD4+ or CD8+ T cells sorted from blood, obtained in a trial of the OX40 agonist ivuxolimab. The clonotype was recovered from an adult with an advanced solid tumor such as melanoma, head and neck, liver or kidney cancer. The rearrangement joins TRBV11-1 to TRBJ2-7; a weak D match, TRBD1 (5 bases). Here the CDR3 DNA reads TGTGCCAGCAGCTTAATCTTCATTGGGCAGGACACCTACGAGCAGTACTTC. It codes for CASSLIFIGQDTYEQYF.